The T cell receptor (beta chain) described here comes from a study of CXCR3-negative and CXCR3-positive naive CD8 T cells. Study-wide points: Memory cells differed in TRBV-TRBJ usage, but naive CXCR3-negative and CXCR3-positive cells had similar usage. Both of the naive subsets showed about the same high diversity, but memory CD8+ cells had much less. Compared with CXCR3-negative naive cells, CXCR3-positive naive cells showed more hydrophobic TRB CDR3s.

Points on this clonotype: Its target is unknown.

Every subset of CD8+ T cells was sorted in triplicate at approximately 300,000 cells each. In germline, CDR1 is SGHVS, CDR2 FQNEAQ. The CDR3 has 18 residues. UMI-tagged TRB cDNA libraries were built via 5' RACE. TCRdb reanalyzed the 5' RACE reads and collapses them to one entry per CDR3 protein, without DNA. This sample's table has approximately 120,000 distinct CDR3 sequences. The sequence was obtained from a human donor in good health. Some clones in this sample may be carry-over from other donors' samples. The rearrangement uses TRBV7-8 and TRBJ2-1; TCRdb's D call of TRBD1 is untestable without DNA. What was sequenced was naive CXCR3+ CD8+ T cells from blood. As for subset: CD45RO-CCR7+CD27+CD95- naive CD8+ T cells expressing CXCR3 (TNR3+). The CDR3 protein is CASSLGRGSGYPGDEQFF.